Following are 20 T cell receptor beta chains from one sample sequenced in a study of cytotoxic CD8 clonotypes in ibrutinib-treated CLL. Libraries were prepared by immunoSEQ multiplex PCR; TCRdb keeps only in-frame clonotypes and omits some of them. The sample holds nearly 300,000 clones; less than 85% are singletons and the top ten take about 5.3%. The sample here was PBMCs, taken at disease progression, from a patient treated with ibrutinib. These receptors were taken from a human donor with chronic lymphocytic leukemia.

This clone has only one observation. The V call is TRBV4-1, the J call TRBJ1-1; D is ambiguous. The CDR3 extends over 12 amino acids. V gave up 8 bases and J gave up 7 bases, with 14 bases separating them. Per germline, CDR1 MGHRA and CDR2 YSYEKL. The CDR3 region has the DNA TGCGCCAGCTCTCGAGGGCGGGGTGAAGCTTTCTTT. Translation: CASSRGRGEAFF.

This chain connects TRBV9 to TRBJ2-7; a possible D gene is TRBD2 (7 bases). With 4 bases removed from V and 2 bases from J, the gap between germline ends came to 16 bases. The CDR3 is 15 residues long. CDR1 is SGDLS, CDR2 YYNGEE, per germline. The CDR3 region is CASSIRAGAPYEQYF. The CDR3 coding sequence is TGTGCCAGCAGCATAAGGGCGGGGGCACCCTACGAGCAGTACTTC.

V and J are TRBV7-2 and TRBJ2-7, with 8 positions matching TRBD1. Germline V CDR1 and CDR2: SGHTA, FQGNSA. J lost 5 bases, V lost 5 bases, and 14 bases had no gene match. There are 16 residues in the CDR3. Here the CDR3 DNA reads TGTGCCAGCAGCCGGACAGGGATCAGTAGGTTCAACGAGCAGTACTTC. Translated: CASSRTGISRFNEQYF.

V and J are TRBV7-9 and TRBJ2-3; 7 bases map to TRBD1. Germline assignment: CDR1 SEHNR and CDR2 FQNEAQ (reference sequence). With V trimmed by 8 bases and J by 2 bases, 10 bases remained unmatched. The CDR3 has 15 residues. In DNA, the CDR3 is TGTGCCAGCGGGCGAGGGGGCAAACCCACAGATACGCAGTATTTT. It codes for CASGRGGKPTDTQYF. Full variable domain (rest looked up from reference TRBV7-9 and TRBJ2-3): DTGVSQNPRHKITKRGQNVTFRCDPISEHNRLYWYRQTLGQGPEFLTYFQNEAQLEKSRLLSDRFSAERPKGSFSTLEIQRTEQGDSAMYLCASGRGGKPTDTQYFGPGTRLTVL.

This sequence joins TRBV10-3 and TRBJ2-3; 8 nucleotides match TRBD2. The CDR3 contains 13 residues. Germline values: CDR1 ENHRY, CDR2 SYGVKD. V dropped 9 bases and J dropped 4; count of bases not matched to a gene: 6. CDR3 region: CAIAGAGPDTQYF. CDR3 in DNA: TGTGCCATAGCGGGGGCGGGTCCAGATACGCAGTATTTT.

This clone was counted a few times. The chain uses TRBV28 and TRBJ2-5; 12 bases fit TRBD2. Germline V gives CDR1 MDHEN, CDR2 SYDVKM. CDR3 length equals 15 residues. V trimming: 7 bases; J trimming: 5 bases; junction bases outside the gene matches: 8. The DNA of the CDR3 is TGTGCCAGCACCAAGACTAGCGGGAGAGGTGAGACCCAGTACTTC. Its translation: CASTKTSGRGETQYF.

This clone was counted once. The V gene is TRBV29-1, the J gene TRBJ2-4, with 9 bases matching TRBD2. This CDR3 region has 16 residues. The germline gives CDR1 SQVTM, CDR2 ANQGSEA. After removal of 4 bases from V and 2 bases from J, the junction contained 9 bases not matched to a gene. CDR3 in DNA: TGCAGCGTTGTTGGGGGACTAGCTCGGCCCAAAAACATTCAGTACTTC. Translating gives CSVVGGLARPKNIQYF.

The chain carries TRBV6-5 and TRBJ1-6; D remains unclear. Trimming took off 4 bases at V and 6 bases at J, with 7 bases between the two ends. Per germline, CDR1 MNHEY and CDR2 SVGAGI. This CDR3 comprises 13 residues. CDR3 coding DNA: TGTGCCAGCAGTTCATTTTTTAATTCACCCCTCCACTTT. It codes for CASSSFFNSPLHF.

V usage is TRBV13 and J usage is TRBJ2-7; D may be TRBD1 or TRBD2 (6 bases each). Germline values: CDR1 PRHDT, CDR2 FYEKMQ (reference sequence). The CDR3 is 14 residues long. Trimming took 6 bases from V and 6 from J, leaving 18 bases between them. The CDR3 bases are TGTGCCAGCAGAGCCACAGGGAGGCCTGGCGAGCAGTACTTC. The encoded protein is CASRATGRPGEQYF. Complete variable domain (other parts from reference TRBV13 and TRBJ2-7): AAGVIQSPRHLIKEKRETATLKCYPIPRHDTVYWYQQGPGQDPQFLISFYEKMQSDKGSIPDRFSAQQFSDYHSELNMSSLELGDSALYFCASRATGRPGEQYFGPGTRLTVT.

The chain couples TRBV20-1 to TRBJ2-7; D gene uncertain. Trimming took off 7 bases at V and 2 bases at J, with 9 bases between the two ends. The CDR3 spans 11 residues. Germline CDR1 and CDR2: DFQATT and SNEGSKA (reference sequence). The CDR3 bases are TGCAGTGGAGGCAGCACCTACGAGCAGTACTTC. Translated, it gives CSGGSTYEQYF.

The gene calls are TRBV5-1 and TRBJ2-6; the D gene could be TRBD1 or TRBD2 (6 bases each). Trimming left V 0 bases short and J 0 bases short, with 13 bases between. CDR3 size: 18 residues. Germline V gene sequence: CDR1 SGHRS, CDR2 YFSETQ. This CDR3 reads CASSLDGGSRSGANVLTF. The CDR3 coding sequence is TGCGCCAGCAGCTTGGACGGGGGCTCTCGCTCTGGGGCCAACGTCCTGACTTTC. The complete variable domain, with remaining parts taken from reference TRBV5-1 and TRBJ2-6, reads KAGVTQTPRYLIKTRGQQVTLSCSPISGHRSVSWYQQTPGQGLQFLFEYFSETQRNKGNFPGRFSGRQFSNSRSEMNVSTLELGDSALYLCASSLDGGSRSGANVLTFGAGSRLTVL.

V is TRBV11-2 and J is TRBJ2-5, with D tentatively TRBD2 (5 bases). V was clipped by 6 bases and J by 4 bases, with 15 bases between them. The germline CDR1 and CDR2 sequences are SGHAT and FQNNGV. The CDR3 spans 14 residues. The CDR3 coding sequence is TGTGCCAGCAGGCCCGGAGGTAAGGGAGAGACCCAGTACTTC. Amino acids: CASRPGGKGETQYF.

The chain couples TRBV2 to TRBJ1-3; D is ambiguous. Trimming took off 8 bases at V and 0 bases at J, with 8 bases between the two ends. The CDR3 is 13 amino acids. Germline assignment: CDR1 SNHLY and CDR2 FYNNEI. DNA for the CDR3: TGTGCCAGCGCAGGTATCTCTGGAAACACCATATATTTT. Residues: CASAGISGNTIYF.

This chain connects TRBV10-2 to TRBJ1-1; 8 nucleotides line up with TRBD1. Germline CDR1 is WSHSY and CDR2 is SAAADI. The CDR3 length is 14 residues. V shed 6 bases and J 7 bases; nucleotides not matched to a gene: 10. This CDR3 reads CASRRTGNKGEAFF. CDR3 DNA: TGCGCCAGCAGACGGACAGGGAATAAGGGTGAAGCTTTCTTT.

The chain links TRBV7-2 to TRBJ2-5, with TRBD2 identical over 7 bases. From germline, CDR1 is SGHTA and CDR2 FQGNSA. With V trimmed by 0 bases and J by 5 bases, 0 bases remained unmatched. The CDR3 covers 13 residues. The CDR3 here is CASSLAGGETQYF. The CDR3 coding sequence is TGTGCCAGCAGCTTAGCGGGAGGGGAGACCCAGTACTTC.

A note on this clone: Other DNA variants within this sample encode the same CDR3. The chain links TRBV18 to TRBJ1-1; D remains ambiguous. The CDR3 extends over 13 amino acids. The V end was cut by 3 bases, the J end by 1 base, with 6 bases between. Germline V gene lookup returns CDR1 KGHSH and CDR2 LQKENI. CDR3 nucleotide sequence: TGTGCCAGCTCACCCAGCGGGAACACTGAAGCTTTCTTT. Its protein is CASSPSGNTEAFF.

The rearrangement uses TRBV28 and TRBJ2-6, with TRBD1 as a possible D gene (6 bases). This CDR3 comprises 17 residues. Germline CDR1 MDHEN, CDR2 SYDVKM. V lost 7 bases and J 2 bases, leaving 18 bases between the germline ends. CDR3 loop: CASIPVGQLAGANVLTF. The CDR3 bases are TGTGCCAGCATCCCGGTAGGACAGCTCGCTGGGGCCAACGTCCTGACTTTC. The full variable domain, in which reference TRBV28 and TRBJ2-6 provide the parts outside the CDR3, is DVKVTQSSRYLVKRTGEKVFLECVQDMDHENMFWYRQDPGLGLRLIYFSYDVKMKEKGDIPEGYSVSREKKERFSLILESASTNQTSMYLCASIPVGQLAGANVLTFGAGSRLTVL.

The J gene is TRBJ2-7, the V gene TRBV7-2; 7 positions agree with TRBD1. The germline V gene has CDR1 SGHTA and CDR2 FQGNSA. V trimming: 5 bases; J trimming: 3 bases; junction bases outside the gene matches: 7. This CDR3 contains 14 residues. The CDR3 sequence: CASSTVTGFYEQYF. The CDR3 DNA is TGTGCCAGCAGCACGGTGACAGGGTTCTACGAGCAGTACTTC.

V gene TRBV11-2 combines with J gene TRBJ1-6; D is ambiguous. Germline V gene sequence: CDR1 SGHAT, CDR2 FQNNGV. V was cut by 5 bases and J by 0 bases, with 11 bases left in between. This CDR3 spans 16 amino acids. CDR3 nucleotides: TGTGCCAGCAGCCCGAGGGCTACCTCCTATAATTCACCCCTCCACTTT. Protein: CASSPRATSYNSPLHF.

The J gene is TRBJ2-5, the V gene TRBV7-2; D gene unclear. The CDR3 totals 12 residues. Germline CDR1 reads SGHTA; CDR2 reads FQGNSA. With 1 base removed from V and 5 bases from J, the gap between germline ends came to 5 bases. CDR3 nucleotide sequence: TGTGCCAGCAGCTTAGATGTCGAGACCCAGTACTTC. Protein sequence: CASSLDVETQYF. Full variable domain (remainder filled in from reference TRBV7-2 and TRBJ2-5): GAGVSQSPSNKVTEKGKDVELRCDPISGHTALYWYRQSLGQGLEFLIYFQGNSAPDKSGLPSDRFSAERTGGSVSTLTIQRTQQEDSAVYLCASSLDVETQYFGPGTRLLVL.